This paragraph covers one T cell receptor beta chain sequence. Unmatched junction bases numbered 9, after V lost 5 bases and J lost 5 bases. The CDR3 runs 15 residues. Germline-derived CDR1 and CDR2 are SGHTA and FQGNSA. This sample was taken from a study of CD8+ T cells in alopecia areata. Study at large: Treated patients were dosed with oral tofacitinib, taking 5 to 10 mg twice daily.

TCR sequencing used cDNA made by reverse transcription of extracted RNA. Profiled with immunoSEQ multiplex PCR; TCRdb holds only in-frame clones, not every one. The table shows some 190,000 clones, with roughly three fifths occurring only once. Sample treatment: oral pan-JAK inhibitor, 5-10 mg twice daily. The rearrangement joins TRBV7-2 to TRBJ1-1, with 9 bases fitting TRBD1. Specimen: CD4+ T cells sorted from blood, collected at roughly week 45, from a patient treated with tofacitinib. This TCR was recovered from a human donor with alopecia areata. CDR3: CASSREQGAGTEAFF. The CDR3 nucleotides are TGTGCCAGCAGCCGTGAACAGGGGGCAGGTACTGAAGCTTTCTTT.